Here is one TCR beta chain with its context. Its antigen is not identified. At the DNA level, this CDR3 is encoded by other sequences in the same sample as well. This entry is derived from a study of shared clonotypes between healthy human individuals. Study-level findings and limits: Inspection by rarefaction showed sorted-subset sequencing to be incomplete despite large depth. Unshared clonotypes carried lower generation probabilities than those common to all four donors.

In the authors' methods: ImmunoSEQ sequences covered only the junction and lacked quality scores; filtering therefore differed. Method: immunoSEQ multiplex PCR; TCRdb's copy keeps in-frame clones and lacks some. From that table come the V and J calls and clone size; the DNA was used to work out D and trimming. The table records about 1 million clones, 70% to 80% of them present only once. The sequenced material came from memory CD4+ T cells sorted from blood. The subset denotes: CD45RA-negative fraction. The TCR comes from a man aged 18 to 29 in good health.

As DNA, the CDR3 is TGCGCCAGCAGCTTGGCGGGACTAGCCGGAGAGACCCAGTACTTC. It translates to CASSLAGLAGETQYF. V is TRBV5-1 and J is TRBJ2-5; the match to TRBD2 covers 9 bases. The ends lost 0 bases at V and 4 bases at J; junction bases unmatched: 4. The CDR3 length is 15 residues. Germline values: CDR1 SGHRS, CDR2 YFSETQ.